The clone carrying this T cell receptor beta chain was recorded only once. Its antigen remains unidentified. The sample comes from a study of blood T cells in healthy people across ages. A sample-barcoded 5' primer and a J-beta primer mix were used in a second PCR of about 7 to 12 cycles. A single record per CDR3 protein comes from TCRdb applying MiXCR to the 5' RACE reads. This table holds over a million distinct CDR3 sequences, 42% found once. Study results and caveats: The recorded TCR beta diversity per million T cells decreased in a roughly linear manner with age. Unsorted PBMCs ruled out conclusive naive versus antigen-experienced comparison.

Isolation per sample recovered at least 7 million PBMCs. Trimming at V came to 5 bases and at J to 0 bases, leaving 15 bases not matched to a gene. The CDR3 is 18 amino acids. The germline V gene encodes CDR1 SGHTA and CDR2 FQGNSA. The chain joins TRBV7-2 to TRBJ2-7; 8 positions agree with TRBD2. The sequenced sample was blood. The sequence was obtained from a young woman in good health. The CDR3 region is CASSPRGLAGLLSYEQYF. CDR3 nucleotide sequence: TGTGCCAGCAGCCCCCGTGGCCTAGCGGGTCTTCTCTCCTACGAGCAGTACTTC.